This TCR beta chain stems from a study of T cell changes during pregnancy in multiple sclerosis. The germline gives CDR1 LNHDA, CDR2 SQIVND (reference sequence). CDR3 length: 13 residues. V was shortened by 3 bases and J by 6 bases, with 9 bases between the two germline ends. The method was immunoSEQ multiplex PCR; TCRdb's version includes in-frame clones alone and lacks a portion of them. The sample lists approximately 58,000 clones; roughly 90% were seen once. Sample: peripheral blood, taken in the second trimester of pregnancy. The V gene is TRBV19, the J gene TRBJ1-5, with D possibly matching TRBD1 (6 bases). This receptor was obtained from a female donor with multiple sclerosis, enrolled in a pregnancy study. The CDR3 is CASSIPGAQPQHF. The CDR3 DNA reads as TGTGCCAGTAGTATCCCAGGGGCTCAGCCCCAGCATTTT.